The clone carrying this T cell receptor (beta chain) has at least ten counts. This entry is derived from a study of human T cells and chemical hapten exposure. After removal of 6 bases from V and 7 bases from J, the junction contained 10 bases not matched to a gene. The CDR3 runs 13 residues. Germline CDR1 is DFQATT and CDR2 is SNEGSKA (reference sequence). Indicated time point: patch test 1, 2 weeks after DPC sensitization. The treatment was: therapeutic diphenylcyclopropenone sensitization with weekly scalp DPC. TCRdb processed the RACE reads anew with MiXCR; each CDR3 protein has one entry. The profile shows fewer than 400,000 distinct CDR3 sequences, roughly 6.9% of them singletons.

The sequencing here drew on whole blood, taken in connection with sensitization to the hapten diphenylcyclopropenone (DPC). The TCR comes from a young woman with alopecia areata. Some clones in this sample may be carry-over from other donors' samples. The chain couples TRBV20-1 to TRBJ2-7; 9 positions match TRBD1. The CDR3 here is CSAPTGGTGEQYF. The CDR3 DNA reads as TGCAGTGCCCCGACAGGGGGAACGGGTGAGCAGTACTTC.